The entry below gives a single T cell receptor (beta chain) sequence along with its context. This clonotype was seen at least ten times. It has no known antigen specificity. No base quality information exists; no much larger clone differs at one position. These data belong to a study of T cells in Graves' hyperthyroidism and ophthalmopathy (dated by TCRdb to between 2018 and 2020). Describing the broader study: Peripheral blood was sampled at the time of initial diagnosis, prior to any treatment. To identify TCR V-J signatures that set the groups apart, the researchers used a discovery cohort of about a hundred patients, made up of around 40 with Graves' ophthalmopathy and some 55 with stable Graves' hyperthyroidism. An independent validation cohort of 18 to 20 hyperthyroidism patients and about 16 patients who later progressed to ophthalmopathy tested prospective prediction of ophthalmopathy. The 85 to 100 discovery patients were randomly split 7:3 into training and test sets. The study also compared thyroid tissue and blood T-cell repertoires from five or six Graves' hyperthyroidism patients. Once sampling was done, hyperthyroidism patients were given methimazole at a starting dose of 30 mg daily, whereas ophthalmopathy patients were given high-dose intravenous methylprednisolone. The paper describes TCR Vbeta CDR3 sequencing of some 130 peripheral blood samples, made up of around 41 ophthalmopathy patients, roughly 80 hyperthyroidism patients and about 17 progressor patients. Study-wide conclusions, independent of this receptor: Sample size was not statistically predetermined, and blinding of investigators to group allocation was not performed. A 13 V-J signature model separated ophthalmopathy from stable hyperthyroidism, with roughly 88% sensitivity and roughly 81% specificity in cross-validation and 80%/75% in testing. During validation, the model predicted progression to ophthalmopathy a median of around 6 months ahead of onset, with almost 71% sensitivity and less than 85% specificity. Most expanded thyroid clonotypes (frequency above 0.001) were also found in blood, which suggests that blood repertoires may mirror thyroid immune responses.

The TCR beta CDR3 regions were amplified from RNA transcripts. A first-round RT-PCR of the TCR CDR3 used the HTBI primer set with the Qiagen OneStep RT-PCR kit. Libraries were constructed in a second round of multiplex PCR, after which size selection and purification were performed. Paired-end sequencing of the libraries was performed with 100 bp reads on an Illumina HiSeq2000. As for how the authors treated the data: SOAPnuke was used to process the raw data, throwing out any read that contained adapters or uncalled bases, had a mean Phred below 15, or lacked an exact constant-primer or identifier match. High-quality paired reads were merged using COPE v1.2.5, and each unique nucleotide sequence was defined as a clonotype. Clonotypes were aligned to IMGT TRBV, TRBD and TRBJ reference segments using MiTCR v1.1. Analysis was restricted to V-J combinations with a frequency above 0.0001, which covered 98% to 99.2% of repertoires. A TCS score was defined as the ratio between F50 (clonal expansion) and ExV (chaos), using BLOSUM62-based TCRdist between CDR3 peptides within each V-J. Welch's t-statistics and random forest reduced several hundred V-J features to 13, which were used in a naive Bayes classifier (R e1071). TCRdb trimmed public reads at Q25 via fastp, called clones via MiXCR and kept in-frame beta chains. Every CDR3 protein is listed once, alongside the most common genes and DNA of its rows. What appears here as the V and J calls and clone size reflects TCRdb's work, not the paper's. This sample gives some 320,000 distinct CDR3 sequences in total; approximately 15% of them show up just once. The leading ten clones occupy about 37% of the sample.

Ophthalmopathy patients had moderately to severely active disease, with a Clinical Activity Score of 3 or more, a NOSPECS grade of 4 or more, and a disease duration of less than 3 months. Any patient with an uncontrolled infection, another autoimmune disease, pregnancy or lactation was excluded. Diagnoses were established on the basis of clinical symptoms, serum thyroxine and TRAb, thyroid ultrasound, and orbital computed tomography. PBMCs were isolated from approximately 10 ml of fresh peripheral blood by Ficoll-Paque density gradient centrifugation. Total RNA was extracted using Trizol reagent, and RNA quality was assessed on an Agilent 2100 Bioanalyzer. The sequenced sample consisted of blood. This receptor was taken from a woman between 35 and 50 years old with Graves' ophthalmopathy.

The nucleotide sequence reads as follows: TGTGCCAGCGACGATAACTATGGCTACACCTTC. Translation gives CASDDNYGYTF. The V gene is TRBV2 and the J gene is TRBJ1-2; too little of a D gene remains to name it. The CDR3, cysteine through phenylalanine, is 11 amino acids long. Only the CDR3 part of the read is kept: 33 bases, read in frame from the first base. Cut back by 8 bases and 1 base, the V and J ends lie 5 bases apart. CDR1 and CDR2, looked up from the germline V gene, are SNHLY and FYNNEI.